The sequence of this TCR beta chain was determined in a study of blood T cell repertoires in COVID-19. Background on the study: The cDNA or gDNA used as material had been derived from T cells, B-cell-depleted T cells, or PBMCs.

The CDR3 spans 13 residues. V dropped 4 bases and J dropped 0 bases, with 8 bases sitting between them. Germline lookup yields CDR1 GTSNPN and CDR2 SVGIG (reference sequence). Per the original methods: By means of reference gene primer amplification, nucleated cell counts were estimated. TCRdb keeps only in-frame clones here, not all; method: immunoSEQ multiplex PCR. That table is the source of V, J and clone size, and D and trimming were worked out from the DNA. There are fewer than 300,000 clones in the sample; approximately 93% occur only once, and about 2% lies in the top ten. The V and J genes are TRBV30 and TRBJ2-3; D gene unclear. The sample comprised peripheral blood. The source is a woman in her 30s with COVID-19, enrolled during active disease. The CDR3 protein is CAWMVESTDTQYF. Here the CDR3 DNA reads TGTGCCTGGATGGTAGAAAGCACAGATACGCAGTATTTT. Looking up the rest from reference TRBV30 and TRBJ2-3 gives the full variable domain: SQTIHQWPATLVQPVGSPLSLECTVEGTSNPNLYWYRQAAGRGLQLLFYSVGIGQISSEVPQNLSASRPQDRQFILSSKKLLLSDSGFYLCAWMVESTDTQYFGPGTRLTVL.